These 9 T cell receptor beta chains share one sample of origin, sequenced in a study of T cells in Graves' hyperthyroidism and ophthalmopathy. From RNA transcripts, TCR beta CDR3 regions were amplified. Primed by the HTBI set, a first-round RT-PCR was run on the TCR CDR3. A single record per CDR3 protein comes from TCRdb applying MiXCR to the multiplex PCR reads. The repertoire holds about 360,000 distinct CDR3 sequences, about 13% seen once, with less than 10% in the top ten. The sequencing input was blood. Every receptor here comes from a woman aged 18-35 years with Graves' hyperthyroidism.

This clonotype showed up many times. The chain links TRBV18 to TRBJ1-2; D perhaps matches TRBD1 (6 bases). Germline V lookup: CDR1 KGHSH, CDR2 LQKENI. The CDR3 runs 15 residues. Trimming cost V 0 bases and J 4 bases, with 12 bases left between them. The CDR3 sequence is CASSPPTGFLYGYTF. CDR3 in DNA: TGTGCCAGCTCACCACCGACAGGATTTCTCTATGGCTACACCTTC. Combining the CDR3 with reference TRBV18 and TRBJ1-2 gives the whole variable domain NAGVMQNPRHLVRRRGQEARLRCSPMKGHSHVYWYRQLPEEGLKFMVYLQKENIIDESGMPKERFSAEFPKEGPSILRIQQVVRGDSAAYFCASSPPTGFLYGYTFGSGTRLTVV.

Only a few counts were recorded for this clonotype. This chain links TRBV19 with TRBJ1-5, with 8 positions matching TRBD1. The CDR3 extends over 16 amino acids. The germline V gene has CDR1 LNHDA and CDR2 SQIVND (reference sequence). The junction had 10 bases not matched to a gene; V was cut back by 3 bases and J by 6 bases. The CDR3 here is CASSIWGRGPGQPQHF. The CDR3 DNA follows: TGTGCCAGTAGTATTTGGGGCAGGGGGCCAGGTCAGCCCCAGCATTTT.

This clonotype appeared many times. V gene TRBV20-1 combines with J gene TRBJ1-2; 11 bases fit TRBD1. CDR3 length: 14 amino acids. Germline CDR1 reads DFQATT; CDR2 reads SNEGSKA (reference sequence). The J segment lost 6 bases and the V segment lost 6 bases, leaving 9 bases of the junction unmatched. Here the CDR3 reads CSARTGTGGNGYTF. In nucleotides, the CDR3 is TGCAGTGCGAGGACCGGGACAGGGGGTAATGGCTACACCTTC.

At least ten counts were recorded for this clonotype. This sequence joins TRBV30 and TRBJ1-2; D is undetermined. Trimming left V 4 bases short and J 8 bases short, with 8 bases between. CDR3 length equals 10 residues. Germline V gene lookup returns CDR1 GTSNPN and CDR2 SVGIG (reference sequence). CDR3 coding DNA: TGTGCCTGGAAACATCTCGGCTACACCTTC. Residues: CAWKHLGYTF.

The sample holds a few counts of this clonotype. The chain joins TRBV5-6 to TRBJ1-4; D unresolved. Germline CDR1 is SGHDT and CDR2 is YYEEEE. The CDR3 is 14 residues long. V dropped 2 bases and J dropped 3 bases, with 8 bases sitting between them. In DNA form, the CDR3 reads TGTGCCAGCAGCTTTCGGATAGCTAATGAAAAACTGTTTTTT. It codes for CASSFRIANEKLFF.

This clonotype was seen many times. The chain links TRBV28 to TRBJ1-2; maybe TRBD1 (6 bases). The CDR3 runs 14 residues. CDR1 is MDHEN and CDR2 is SYDVKM in the germline V gene. Trimming pared 3 bases from V and 4 bases from J, leaving 12 bases between. As DNA, the CDR3 is TGTGCCAGCAGTTTGTATGGACAGATCTATGGCTACACCTTC. Amino acids: CASSLYGQIYGYTF.

As DNA, the CDR3 is TGTGCCAGCAGTTTAGGGTCTATTTCTAGCGGGAGGCGTGGGACCCAGTACTTC. The encoded protein is CASSLGSISSGRRGTQYF. This chain joins TRBV12-3 or TRBV12-4 and TRBJ2-5, with 11 bases aligning to TRBD2. This CDR3 spans 18 amino acids. The ends lost 1 base at V and 7 bases at J; junction bases unmatched: 14.

This clonotype occurred a few times. The junction departs from the called germline gene at one end, perhaps through a read error. The V gene is TRBV20-1, the J gene TRBJ2-1; D remains ambiguous. Germline CDR1 is DFQATT and CDR2 is SNEGSKA (reference sequence). CDR3 length: 17 residues. The CDR3 coding sequence is TGCAGTGCTAGAGACACTGGACCGACGAGCTCCTACAATGAGCAGTCCTTC. Amino acid sequence: CSARDTGPTSSYNEQSF.

This clonotype was recorded many times. The V gene is TRBV20-1, the J gene TRBJ2-1; a weak D match, TRBD1 (5 bases). The germline V gene has CDR1 DFQATT and CDR2 SNEGSKA (reference sequence). There are 13 residues in the CDR3. Between the trimmed V and J ends, which lost 1 base and 8 bases, there was a span of 12 bases. The CDR3 nucleotides read TGCAGTGCTAGAGGATTATGGGGCGATGAGCAGTTCTTC. Protein sequence: CSARGLWGDEQFF.